The 22 T cell receptor beta chains below were found in one sample sequenced in a study of brain T cells in children with intractable seizures. Sequencing used immunoSEQ multiplex PCR; TCRdb keeps in-frame clones, though not all of them. The sample consists of hundreds of thousands of clones, over 90% of them appearing once. This sample's time point: blood from clinic visit 5 months post-surgery; TSC patient then seizure free. The source was peripheral blood, collected approximately 5 months after surgery. These receptors all stem from a boy under three years old with tuberous sclerosis and intractable seizures.

The genes are TRBV5-6 and TRBJ1-2; D uncertain. This CDR3 comprises 13 residues. Germline lookup yields CDR1 SGHDT and CDR2 YYEEEE. Trimming cost V 4 bases and J 4 bases, with 11 bases left between them. This chain's CDR3 is CASSPDPSYGYTF. CDR3 nucleotide sequence: TGTGCCAGCAGCCCGGACCCTTCCTATGGCTACACCTTC. The entire variable domain, with the rest obtained from reference TRBV5-6 and TRBJ1-2, is as follows: DAGVTQSPTHLIKTRGQQVTLRCSPKSGHDTVSWYQQALGQGPQFIFQYYEEEERQRGNFPDRFSGHQFPNYSSELNVNALLLGDSALYLCASSPDPSYGYTFGSGTRLTVV.

V is TRBV13 and J is TRBJ2-5, with D unresolved. The germline CDR1 and CDR2 sequences are PRHDT and FYEKMQ (reference sequence). This CDR3 contains 13 residues. Trimming shortened V by 8 bases and J by 2 bases, and 12 bases separated the two germline ends. The CDR3 loop is CASRPWGQETQYF. The CDR3 nucleotides are TGTGCCAGCCGCCCCTGGGGTCAAGAGACCCAGTACTTC.

This chain links TRBV27 with TRBJ1-3, with D uncertain. The V and J ends lost 3 bases and 0 bases respectively, with 6 bases between them. Germline loops: CDR1 MNHEY, CDR2 SMNVEV (reference sequence). There are 14 residues in the CDR3. This CDR3 reads CASSLKGSGNTIYF. In DNA form, the CDR3 reads TGTGCCAGCAGTTTGAAAGGCTCTGGAAACACCATATATTTT.

J is TRBJ2-3 and V is TRBV10-3, with D perhaps matching TRBD2 (6 bases). The V end was cut by 3 bases, the J end by 1 base, with 11 bases between. CDR3 length: 15 amino acids. Germline V CDR1 and CDR2: ENHRY, SYGVKD. The CDR3 spells CAISERVAGTDTQYF. The CDR3 bases are TGTGCCATCAGTGAAAGGGTAGCGGGCACAGATACGCAGTATTTT.

This chain connects TRBV3-1 (or the pseudogene TRBV3-2) to TRBJ1-2, with 7 bases that match TRBD1. The J segment lost 7 bases and the V segment lost 1 base, leaving 6 bases of the junction unmatched. Germline assignment: CDR1 LGHDT and CDR2 YNNKEL (reference sequence). This CDR3 contains 14 residues. In nucleotides, the CDR3 is TGTGCCAGCAGCCAAGTGGGGCAGGGGGGTGGCTACACCTTC. Amino acid sequence: CASSQVGQGGGYTF.

The chain has TRBV7-9 and TRBJ1-1; D is possibly TRBD1 (5 bases). V gave up 5 bases and J gave up 7 bases, with 14 bases separating them. Germline values: CDR1 SEHNR, CDR2 FQNEAQ (reference sequence). This CDR3 is 13 amino acids long. This CDR3 reads CASSPAGGFEAFF. The CDR3 DNA reads TGTGCCAGCAGCCCAGCGGGGGGATTTGAAGCTTTCTTT.

CDR3 in amino acids: CAWSKVPSGSPPYEQYF. The CDR3 nucleotides read TGTGCCTGGAGTAAAGTCCCTAGCGGGTCACCTCCCTACGAGCAGTACTTC. The chain combines TRBV30 with TRBJ2-7, with 8 bases that match TRBD2. The CDR3 contains 17 residues. The V and J ends lost 2 bases and 2 bases, in that order; junction bases with no gene match: 14. CDR1 is GTSNPN and CDR2 is SVGIG in the germline V gene (reference sequence).

The V gene is TRBV6-4, the J gene TRBJ1-2; D gene unclear. The CDR3 extends over 14 amino acids. Germline V gene sequence: CDR1 MRHNA, CDR2 SNTAGT. Trimming pared 7 bases from V and 2 bases from J, leaving 14 bases between. The chain's CDR3 is CASKKREGNYGYTF. In DNA form, the CDR3 reads TGTGCCAGCAAAAAGAGGGAAGGAAACTATGGCTACACCTTC.

V usage is TRBV7-2 and J usage is TRBJ1-1; possibly TRBD1 for D (6 bases). Trimming took off 0 bases at V and 11 bases at J, with 16 bases between the two ends. The CDR3 contains 14 residues. Germline V gene data show CDR1 as SGHTA and CDR2 as FQGNSA. The DNA for the CDR3 is TGTGCCAGCAGCTTAGCGTTTTCCGGGACAAGCGCTTTCTTT. This encodes CASSLAFSGTSAFF.

The V gene is TRBV7-6, the J gene TRBJ2-1; the D is unclear. The CDR3 runs to 12 residues. V gave up 5 bases and J gave up 6 bases, with 8 bases separating them. CDR1 is SGHVS and CDR2 is FNYEAQ in the germline V gene. For the CDR3, the DNA is TGTGCCAGCAGCGTTAGTGGCAATGAGCAGTTCTTC. Amino acids: CASSVSGNEQFF.

With regard to this clone: This CDR3 is also generated by other DNA sequences in the sample. This chain joins TRBV18 and TRBJ2-7, with D possibly TRBD1 on 6 matching bases. V shed 3 bases and J shed 6 bases, with 12 bases lying between them. The CDR3 has 13 residues. Per germline, CDR1 KGHSH and CDR2 LQKENI. CDR3 DNA sequence: TGTGCCAGCTCACCCGACAGGACCGGCGAGCAGTACTTC. It translates to CASSPDRTGEQYF.

This clone has just one count. The chain uses TRBV19 and TRBJ2-7; 8 nucleotides align to TRBD1. The CDR3 is 17 residues long. Germline V gene data show CDR1 as LNHDA and CDR2 as SQIVND (reference sequence). V shed 4 bases, J shed 3 bases, and the junction held 14 bases outside the gene matches. The CDR3 region has the DNA TGTGCCAGTAGTACCCGAGGACAGGGACCGATCTACTACGAGCAGTACTTC. Protein sequence: CASSTRGQGPIYYEQYF.

This chain joins TRBV7-9 and TRBJ1-4; the D gene is possibly TRBD1 (6 bases). Deletions cut 0 bases from V and 5 bases from J, with 10 bases between. The CDR3 totals 15 residues. In germline, CDR1 is SEHNR, CDR2 FQNEAQ (reference sequence). The CDR3 bases are TGTGCCAGCAGCTTAGCCGGGACACTAAATGAAAAACTGTTTTTT. The encoded protein is CASSLAGTLNEKLFF.

This clone has a single count. This rearrangement joins TRBV18 to TRBJ1-1; D ambiguous. CDR3 length equals 14 residues. The ends were cut back, 4 bases at V and 1 base at J, with 10 bases in the middle. The germline gives CDR1 KGHSH, CDR2 LQKENI. The DNA for the CDR3 is TGTGCCAGCTCACAGGGCTTTCGGAACACTGAAGCTTTCTTT. Translation: CASSQGFRNTEAFF.

J is TRBJ2-7 and V is TRBV4-1, with 8 bases matching TRBD1. Germline CDR1 is MGHRA and CDR2 is YSYEKL. V lost 4 bases and J lost 1; bases outside the gene matches: 15. The CDR3 is made up of 18 amino acids. This CDR3 is CASSPYGPGTGESYEQYF. In DNA form, the CDR3 reads TGCGCCAGCAGCCCTTACGGACCCGGGACAGGAGAATCCTACGAGCAGTACTTC.

The genes are TRBV24-1 and TRBJ2-1, with 11 bases that match TRBD2. V shed 6 bases and J 4 bases; nucleotides not matched to a gene: 7. The CDR3 runs to 16 residues. Germline V gives CDR1 KGHDR, CDR2 SFDVKD. The CDR3 DNA sequence: TGTGCCACCAGTACGGCAACTAGCGGGGGATACAATGAGCAGTTCTTC. It encodes CATSTATSGGYNEQFF.

The J gene is TRBJ1-5, the V gene TRBV3-1 (or the pseudogene TRBV3-2); 7 nucleotides match TRBD1. CDR1 is LGHDT, CDR2 YNNKEL, per germline (reference sequence). V was pared by 1 base and J by 7 bases, with 7 bases of the junction left unmatched. CDR3 length: 15 residues. CDR3 sequence reads: CASSQGQGPPQPQHF. The CDR3 DNA reads TGTGCCAGCAGCCAAGGACAGGGACCCCCGCAGCCCCAGCATTTT.

This chain connects TRBV5-1 to TRBJ2-5; TRBD1 agrees at 8 bases. The CDR3 length is 16 residues. Germline lookup yields CDR1 SGHRS and CDR2 YFSETQ. V was clipped by 5 bases and J by 4 bases; unmatched bases: 13. CDR3 region: CASRRLFRGLRETQYF. The DNA of the CDR3 is TGCGCCAGCAGACGGTTGTTCAGGGGGCTTAGAGAGACCCAGTACTTC.

Comment on this clone: Different DNA sequences within this sample yield the same CDR3. This chain links TRBV6-5 with TRBJ2-7; TRBD2 aligns across 10 bases. The V gene's germline CDR1 is MNHEY and CDR2 SVGAGI. Trimming removed 5 bases from V and 1 base from J; junction bases left unmatched: 5. This CDR3 is built from 15 residues. CDR3: CASSLLAGASYEQYF. DNA for the CDR3: TGTGCCAGCAGTCTCCTAGCGGGAGCGTCCTACGAGCAGTACTTC.

V gene TRBV2 combines with J gene TRBJ1-2; 7 nucleotides align to TRBD1. Germline CDR1 SNHLY, CDR2 FYNNEI. There are 12 residues in the CDR3. J was trimmed by 5 bases and V by 8 bases; bases with no gene match: 5. The CDR3 DNA reads TGTGCCAGCGGGGAGGGGGCTTATGGCTACACCTTC. This sequence encodes CASGEGAYGYTF.

The chain has TRBV6-1 and TRBJ2-7; possible D gene TRBD2, 6 bases. The length of the CDR3 is 14 residues. Between the trimmed V and J ends, which lost 2 bases and 2 bases, there was a span of 10 bases. CDR1 and CDR2 (germline): MNHNS, SASEGT. CDR3 DNA sequence: TGTGCCAGCAGTGAACCCGGCGGGACCTACGAGCAGTACTTC. Protein: CASSEPGGTYEQYF.

The V and J genes are TRBV9 and TRBJ1-5; 7 bases line up with TRBD1. CDR1 is SGDLS, CDR2 YYNGEE, per germline. The CDR3 has 15 amino acids. J lost 4 bases, V lost 4 bases, and 8 bases had no gene match. The DNA for the CDR3 is TGTGCCAGCAGCTCCACAGGGGCCCCTAATCAGCCCCAGCATTTT. Its protein product is CASSSTGAPNQPQHF.